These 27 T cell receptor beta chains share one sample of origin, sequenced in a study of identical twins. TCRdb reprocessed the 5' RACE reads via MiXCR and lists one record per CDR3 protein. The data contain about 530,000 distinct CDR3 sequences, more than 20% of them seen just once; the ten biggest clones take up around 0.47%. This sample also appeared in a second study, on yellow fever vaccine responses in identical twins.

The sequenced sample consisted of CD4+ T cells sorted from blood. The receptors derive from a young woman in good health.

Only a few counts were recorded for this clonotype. CDR3 residues: CASRPEQGSSYNEQFF. In DNA, the CDR3 is TGCGCCAGCAGGCCCGAACAGGGAAGCTCCTACAATGAGCAGTTCTTC. The chain recombines TRBV5-1 with TRBJ2-1, with D maybe TRBD1 (6 bases). Trimming took off 5 bases at V and 0 bases at J, with 15 bases between the two ends. From germline, CDR1 is SGHRS and CDR2 YFSETQ. This CDR3 contains 16 residues. The full variable domain, rest sourced from reference TRBV5-1 and TRBJ2-1, is KAGVTQTPRYLIKTRGQQVTLSCSPISGHRSVSWYQQTPGQGLQFLFEYFSETQRNKGNFPGRFSGRQFSNSRSEMNVSTLELGDSALYLCASRPEQGSSYNEQFFGPGTRLTVL.

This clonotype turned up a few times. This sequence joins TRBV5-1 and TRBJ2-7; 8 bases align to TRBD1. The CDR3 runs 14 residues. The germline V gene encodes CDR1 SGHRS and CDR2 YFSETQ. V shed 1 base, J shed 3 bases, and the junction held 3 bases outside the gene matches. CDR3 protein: CASSLTGGHYEQYV. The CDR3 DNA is TGCGCCAGCAGCTTGACAGGGGGACACTACGAGCAGTACGTC.

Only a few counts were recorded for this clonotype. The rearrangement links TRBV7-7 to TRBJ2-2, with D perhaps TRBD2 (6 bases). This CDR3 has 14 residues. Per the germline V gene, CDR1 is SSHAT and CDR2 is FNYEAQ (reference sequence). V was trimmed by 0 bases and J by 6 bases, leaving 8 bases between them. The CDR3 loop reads CASSLAERAGELFF. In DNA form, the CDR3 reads TGTGCCAGCAGCTTAGCCGAGCGGGCCGGGGAGCTGTTTTTT.

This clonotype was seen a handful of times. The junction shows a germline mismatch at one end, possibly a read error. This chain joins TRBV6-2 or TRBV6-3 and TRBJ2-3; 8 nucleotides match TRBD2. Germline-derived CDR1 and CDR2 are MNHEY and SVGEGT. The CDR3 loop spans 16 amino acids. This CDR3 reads CASSYSPASLPGGQFF. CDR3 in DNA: TGTGCCAGCAGTTACTCTCCGGCTAGCCTACCGGGGGGGCAGTTTTTT.

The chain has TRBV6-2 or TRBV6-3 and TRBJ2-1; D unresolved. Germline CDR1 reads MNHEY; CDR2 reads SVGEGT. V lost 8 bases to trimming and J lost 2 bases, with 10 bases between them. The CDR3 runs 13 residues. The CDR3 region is CASAVLPYNEQFF. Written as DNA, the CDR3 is TGTGCCAGCGCGGTACTACCCTACAATGAGCAGTTCTTC.

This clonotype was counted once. In DNA, the CDR3 is TGTGCCAGCAGCAGGGGGACAGGGGTTTACGAGCAGTACGTC. It specifies CASSRGTGVYEQYV. The chain uses TRBV6-2 or TRBV6-3 and TRBJ2-7; 10 bases are a match to TRBD1. V lost 6 bases, J lost 4 bases, and 6 bases stayed unmatched. CDR1 and CDR2 from the germline V gene are MNHEY and SVGEGT. The CDR3 extends over 14 amino acids.

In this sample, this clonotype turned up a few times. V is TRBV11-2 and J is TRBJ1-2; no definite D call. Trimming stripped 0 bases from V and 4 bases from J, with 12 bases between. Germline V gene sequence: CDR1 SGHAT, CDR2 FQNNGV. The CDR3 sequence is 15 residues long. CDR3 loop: CASSLDWSAIYGYTF. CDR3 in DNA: TGTGCCAGCAGCTTAGATTGGTCAGCCATCTATGGCTACACCTTC.

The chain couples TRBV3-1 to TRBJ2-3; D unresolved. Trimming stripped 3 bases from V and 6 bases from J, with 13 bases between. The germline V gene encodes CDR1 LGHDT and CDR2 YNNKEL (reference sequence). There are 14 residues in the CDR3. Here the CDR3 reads CASSHQGWMDTQYF. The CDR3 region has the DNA TGTGCCAGCAGCCACCAAGGTTGGATGGATACGCAGTATTTT.

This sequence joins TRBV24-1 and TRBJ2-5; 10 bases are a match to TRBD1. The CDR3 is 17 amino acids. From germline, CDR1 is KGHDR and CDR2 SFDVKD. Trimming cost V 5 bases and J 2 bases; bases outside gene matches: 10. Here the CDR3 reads CATSVAGQGTLQETQYF. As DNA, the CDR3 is TGTGCCACCAGTGTGGCGGGACAGGGGACCCTTCAAGAGACCCAGTACTTC.

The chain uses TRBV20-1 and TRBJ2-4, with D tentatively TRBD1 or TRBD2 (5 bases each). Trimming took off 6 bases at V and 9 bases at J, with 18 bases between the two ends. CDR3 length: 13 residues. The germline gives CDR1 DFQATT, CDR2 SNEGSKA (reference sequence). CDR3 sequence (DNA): TGCAGTGCGAAACGGGACGGGACGGGCATTCAGTACTTC. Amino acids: CSAKRDGTGIQYF.

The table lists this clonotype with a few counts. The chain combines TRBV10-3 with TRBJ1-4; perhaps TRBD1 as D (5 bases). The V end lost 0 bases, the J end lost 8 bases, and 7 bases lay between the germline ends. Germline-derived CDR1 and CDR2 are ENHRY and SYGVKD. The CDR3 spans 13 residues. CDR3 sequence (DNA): TGTGCCATCAGTGAGTCGGGGCCGGAAAAACTGTTTTTT. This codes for CAISESGPEKLFF.

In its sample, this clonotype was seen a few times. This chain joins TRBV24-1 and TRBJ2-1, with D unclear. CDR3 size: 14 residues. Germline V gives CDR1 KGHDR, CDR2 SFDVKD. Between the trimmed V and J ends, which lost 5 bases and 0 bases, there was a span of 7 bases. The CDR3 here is CATSAESSYNEQFF. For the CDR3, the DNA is TGTGCCACCAGTGCAGAAAGCTCCTACAATGAGCAGTTCTTC.

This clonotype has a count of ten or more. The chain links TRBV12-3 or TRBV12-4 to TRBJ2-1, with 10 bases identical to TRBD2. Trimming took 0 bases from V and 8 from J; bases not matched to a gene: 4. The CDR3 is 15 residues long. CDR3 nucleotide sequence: TGTGCCAGCAGTTTAGCGCGAGGACTAGCGGATGAGCAGTTCTTC. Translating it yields CASSLARGLADEQFF.

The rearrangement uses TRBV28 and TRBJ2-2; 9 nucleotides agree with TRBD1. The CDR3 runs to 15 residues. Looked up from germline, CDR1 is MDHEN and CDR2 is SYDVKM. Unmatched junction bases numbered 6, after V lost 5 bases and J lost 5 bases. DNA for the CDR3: TGTGCCAGCAGTCACGGGACAGGGCGAACCGGGGAGCTGTTTTTT. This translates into CASSHGTGRTGELFF.

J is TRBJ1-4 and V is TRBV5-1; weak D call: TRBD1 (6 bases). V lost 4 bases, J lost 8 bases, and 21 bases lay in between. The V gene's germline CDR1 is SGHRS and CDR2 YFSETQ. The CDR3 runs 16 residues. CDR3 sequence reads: CASSQNPTGHDEKLFF. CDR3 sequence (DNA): TGCGCCAGCAGCCAGAACCCCACGGGACATGACGAAAAACTGTTTTTT.

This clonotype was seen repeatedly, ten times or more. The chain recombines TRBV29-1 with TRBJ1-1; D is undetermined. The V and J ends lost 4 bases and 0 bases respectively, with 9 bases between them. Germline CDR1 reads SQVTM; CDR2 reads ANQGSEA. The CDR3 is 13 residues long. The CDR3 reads CSVVGRLNTEAFF. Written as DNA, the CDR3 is TGCAGCGTTGTTGGCCGGTTGAACACTGAAGCTTTCTTT.

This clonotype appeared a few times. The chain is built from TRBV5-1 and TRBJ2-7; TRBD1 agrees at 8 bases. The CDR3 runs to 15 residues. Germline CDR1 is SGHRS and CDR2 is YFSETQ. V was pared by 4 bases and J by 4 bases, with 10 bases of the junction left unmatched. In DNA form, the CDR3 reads TGCGCCAGCAGCCTGCTAGGACAGGGCGGATACGAGCAGTACTTC. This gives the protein CASSLLGQGGYEQYF.

CDR3 nucleotides: TGTGCCAGCAGCTTATTCAGGGGGGTCTCTGGGGCCAACGTCCTGACTTTC. This encodes CASSLFRGVSGANVLTF. The chain carries TRBV11-2 and TRBJ2-6; D possibly corresponds to TRBD1 (7 bases). CDR3 length equals 17 residues. Deletions cut 2 bases from V and 0 bases from J, with 11 bases between. Germline CDR1 and CDR2: SGHAT and FQNNGV.

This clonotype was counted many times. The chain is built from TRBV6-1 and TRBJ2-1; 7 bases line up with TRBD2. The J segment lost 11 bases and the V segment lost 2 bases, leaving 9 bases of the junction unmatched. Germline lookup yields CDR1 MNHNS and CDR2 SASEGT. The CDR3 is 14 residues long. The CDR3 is CASSEIYPGTKQFF. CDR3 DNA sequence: TGTGCCAGCAGTGAAATTTACCCCGGGACTAAGCAGTTCTTC.

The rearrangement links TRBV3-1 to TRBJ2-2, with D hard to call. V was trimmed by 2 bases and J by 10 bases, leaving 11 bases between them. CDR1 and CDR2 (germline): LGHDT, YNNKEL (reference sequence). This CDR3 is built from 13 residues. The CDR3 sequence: CASSQTFVMELFF. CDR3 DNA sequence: TGTGCCAGCAGCCAAACGTTCGTTATGGAGCTGTTTTTT.

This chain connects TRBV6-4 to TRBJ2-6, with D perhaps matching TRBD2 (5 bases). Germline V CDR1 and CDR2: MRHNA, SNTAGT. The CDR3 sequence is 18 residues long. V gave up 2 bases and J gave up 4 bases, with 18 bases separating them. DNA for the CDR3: TGTGCCAGCAGTGACGCCGCTGGTAGAGGGTCGGGGGCCAACGTCCTGACTTTC. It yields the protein CASSDAAGRGSGANVLTF.

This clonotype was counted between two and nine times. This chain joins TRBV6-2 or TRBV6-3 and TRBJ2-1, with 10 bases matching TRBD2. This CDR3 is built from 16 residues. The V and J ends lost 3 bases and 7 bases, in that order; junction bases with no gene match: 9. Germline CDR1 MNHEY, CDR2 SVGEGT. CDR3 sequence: CASSYFRTSGTNEQFF. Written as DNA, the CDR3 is TGTGCCAGCAGTTATTTCCGGACTAGCGGAACTAATGAGCAGTTCTTC.

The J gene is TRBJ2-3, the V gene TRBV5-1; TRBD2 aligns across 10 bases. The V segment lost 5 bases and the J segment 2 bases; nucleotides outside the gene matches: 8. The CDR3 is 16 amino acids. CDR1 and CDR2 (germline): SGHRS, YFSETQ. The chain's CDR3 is CASRAASGSLTDTQYF. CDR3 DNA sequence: TGCGCCAGCAGGGCCGCTAGCGGGAGCCTCACAGATACGCAGTATTTT.

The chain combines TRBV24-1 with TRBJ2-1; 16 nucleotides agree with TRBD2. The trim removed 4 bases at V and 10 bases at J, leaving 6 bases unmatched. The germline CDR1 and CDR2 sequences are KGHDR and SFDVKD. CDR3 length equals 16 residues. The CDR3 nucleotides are TGTGCCACCAGTGAACCGGGACTAGCGGGGGGGCACGAGCAGTTCTTC. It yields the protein CATSEPGLAGGHEQFF.

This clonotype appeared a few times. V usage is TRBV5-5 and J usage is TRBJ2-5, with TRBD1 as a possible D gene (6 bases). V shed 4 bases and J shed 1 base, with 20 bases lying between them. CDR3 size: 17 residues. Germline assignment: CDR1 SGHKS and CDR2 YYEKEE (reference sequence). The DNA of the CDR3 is TGTGCCAGCAGCCCAGGGCCGGGCAGGGGAGCCCAAGAGACCCAGTACTTC. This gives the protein CASSPGPGRGAQETQYF.

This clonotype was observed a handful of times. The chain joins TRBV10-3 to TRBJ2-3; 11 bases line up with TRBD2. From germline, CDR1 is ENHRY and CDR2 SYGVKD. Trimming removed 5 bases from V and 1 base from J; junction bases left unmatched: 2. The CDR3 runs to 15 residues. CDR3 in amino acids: CAISLTSGGTDTQYF. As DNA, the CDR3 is TGTGCCATCAGTTTGACTAGCGGGGGCACAGATACGCAGTATTTT.

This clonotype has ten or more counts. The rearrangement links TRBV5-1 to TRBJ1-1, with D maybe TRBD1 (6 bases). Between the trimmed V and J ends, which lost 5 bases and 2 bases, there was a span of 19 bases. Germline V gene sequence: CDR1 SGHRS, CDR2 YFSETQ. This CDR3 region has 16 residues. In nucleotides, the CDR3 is TGCGCCAGCAGTCCCGGGAGAGGGGGATCTAACACTGAAGCTTTCTTT. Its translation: CASSPGRGGSNTEAFF.